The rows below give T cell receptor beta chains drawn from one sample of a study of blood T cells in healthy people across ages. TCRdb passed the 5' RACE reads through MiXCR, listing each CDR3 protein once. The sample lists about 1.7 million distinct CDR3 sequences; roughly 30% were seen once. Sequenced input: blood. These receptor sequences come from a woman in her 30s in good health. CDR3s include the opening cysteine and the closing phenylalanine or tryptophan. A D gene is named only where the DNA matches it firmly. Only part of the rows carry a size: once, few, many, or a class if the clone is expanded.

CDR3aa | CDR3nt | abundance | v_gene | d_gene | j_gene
CASLQGAFYGYTF | TGTGCCAGCTTACAGGGGGCGTTCTATGGCTACACCTTC | - | TRBV12-3/TRBV12-4 | TRBD1 | TRBJ1-2
CASSPGRGTVNGYTF | TGTGCCAGCAGCCCCGGCCGCGGGACAGTGAATGGCTACACCTTC | - | TRBV7-6 | TRBD1 | TRBJ1-2
CASSLVVQRQYNEQFF | TGCGCCAGCAGCTTGGTCGTGCAGAGGCAATACAATGAGCAGTTCTTC | few | TRBV5-1 | - | TRBJ2-1
CASVRDRTYEQYF | TGTGCCAGCGTCCGGGACAGGACTTACGAGCAGTACTTC | many | TRBV6-2/TRBV6-3 | TRBD1 | TRBJ2-7
CASSSGDPYNEQFF | TGCGCCAGCTCCTCAGGGGACCCCTACAATGAGCAGTTCTTC | many | TRBV5-1 | - | TRBJ2-1
CASSPWVARTYNERYF | TGTGCCAGCAGCCCCTGGGTAGCGCGAACCTACAATGAGCGGTACTTC | - | TRBV7-2 | - | TRBJ2-7
CAIRGGGTDTQYF | TGTGCCATCAGAGGGGGGGGCACAGATACGCAGTATTTT | - | TRBV10-3 | - | TRBJ2-3
CASRTGGGYEQFF | TGTGCCAGCAGAACAGGGGGCGGATACGAGCAGTTCTTC | - | TRBV7-9 | TRBD1 | TRBJ2-1
CASSPQSAYEQYF | TGTGCCAGCAGCCCCCAAAGTGCCTACGAGCAGTACTTC | few | TRBV9 | - | TRBJ2-7
CASSKTSGSANEQYF | TGTGCCAGCAGTAAGACTAGCGGGAGCGCCAATGAGCAGTACTTC | - | TRBV6-6 | TRBD2 | TRBJ2-7
CASSLSVGHSYNEQFF | TGTGCCAGCAGCTTATCGGTCGGTCACTCCTACAATGAGCAGTTCTTC | - | TRBV7-2 | - | TRBJ2-1
CAGVLGTGVGYTF | TGTGCCGGCGTACTTGGGACAGGGGTCGGCTACACCTTC | - | TRBV11-2 | TRBD1 | TRBJ1-2
CASSLEGARGTDTQYF | TGTGCCAGCAGCTTAGAAGGGGCTAGAGGCACAGATACGCAGTATTTT | few | TRBV7-2 | - | TRBJ2-3
CSARVGGSVDTQYF | TGCAGTGCTAGAGTGGGGGGCTCTGTAGATACGCAGTATTTT | - | TRBV20-1 | - | TRBJ2-3
CASSYSPGALDEQYF | TGTGCCAGCAGTTACTCCCCAGGGGCGCTTGACGAGCAGTACTTC | - | TRBV6-2/TRBV6-3 | - | TRBJ2-7
CASSFGVRGEQYF | TGTGCCAGCAGTTTCGGGGTAAGGGGCGAGCAGTACTTC | few | TRBV12-3/TRBV12-4 | - | TRBJ2-7
CASSVQAGETDTQYF | TGTGCCAGCAGTGTGCAAGCGGGGGAGACAGATACGCAGTATTTT | - | TRBV2 | TRBD2 | TRBJ2-3
CSVDTDNYGYTF | TGCAGCGTTGACACAGATAACTATGGCTACACCTTC | many | TRBV29-1 | - | TRBJ1-2
CASSQVTGLYGYTF | TGTGCCAGCAGCCAAGTGACAGGCCTCTATGGCTACACCTTC | - | TRBV3-1 | - | TRBJ1-2
CASSARQGLAKNIQYF | TGTGCCAGCAGCGCCAGACAGGGGTTGGCCAAAAACATTCAGTACTTC | - | TRBV11-2 | TRBD1 | TRBJ2-4
CASSQVSSQETQYF | TGTGCCAGCAGCCAAGTTTCCAGCCAAGAGACCCAGTACTTC | - | TRBV3-1 | - | TRBJ2-5
CASSSTGVGSKNIQYF | TGTGCCAGCAGCTCGACGGGAGTAGGGTCCAAAAACATTCAGTACTTC | many | TRBV5-6 | - | TRBJ2-4
CASGLVAGGGYEQYF | TGTGCTAGTGGTTTGGTAGCAGGGGGCGGTTACGAGCAGTACTTC | few | TRBV12-5 | TRBD1 | TRBJ2-7
CASIRDSPYSPLHF | TGTGCCAGCATCCGGGACAGTCCTTATTCACCCCTCCACTTT | few | TRBV2 | TRBD1 | TRBJ1-6
CASSTTPGGNEKLFF | TGTGCCAGCAGTACCACACCGGGGGGAAATGAAAAACTGTTTTTT | few | TRBV2 | - | TRBJ1-4
CASSLGGGGAEAFF | TGTGCCAGCAGTTTAGGGGGCGGGGGGGCTGAAGCTTTCTTT | - | TRBV12-3/TRBV12-4 | - | TRBJ1-1
CASRGPGDSGNTIYF | TGTGCCAGCAGGGGCCCAGGGGACTCTGGAAACACCATATATTTT | - | TRBV12-3/TRBV12-4 | - | TRBJ1-3
CASSQDRPTGNYEQYF | TGTGCCAGCAGCCAAGATCGTCCGACAGGGAACTACGAGCAGTACTTC | many | TRBV3-1 | TRBD1 | TRBJ2-7
CASSDLALQYF | TGCGCCAGTTCGGACCTGGCCCTGCAGTATTTT | many | TRBV10-2 | - | TRBJ2-3
CASSLAQGPAFF | TGTGCCAGCAGCTTAGCACAGGGGCCGGCTTTCTTT | - | TRBV7-2 | TRBD1 | TRBJ1-1
CASSVGGRDSENEQFF | TGTGCCAGCAGCGTAGGGGGGCGGGACTCCGAGAATGAGCAGTTCTTC | few | TRBV9 | - | TRBJ2-1
CASSQQTRSYEQYF | TGTGCCAGCAGCCAGCAGACTAGGTCCTACGAGCAGTACTTC | many | TRBV3-1 | - | TRBJ2-7
CASSPWTSSTDTQYF | TGTGCCAGCAGCCCATGGACTAGCTCCACAGATACGCAGTATTTT | - | TRBV7-2 | TRBD2 | TRBJ2-3
CASSLRSGTETNTQYF | TGTGCCAGCAGCCTAAGGTCCGGGACCGAGACAAATACGCAGTATTTT | - | TRBV13 | - | TRBJ2-3
CASSLEWGRDNEQFF | TGCGCCAGCAGCTTGGAATGGGGCAGGGACAATGAGCAGTTCTTC | many | TRBV5-1 | - | TRBJ2-1
CASSSDPRGENIQYF | TGTGCCAGCAGCTCTGACCCCCGCGGGGAAAACATTCAGTACTTC | - | TRBV11-2 | - | TRBJ2-4
CSARDRGGNTIYF | TGCAGTGCTAGGGACAGGGGCGGAAACACCATATATTTT | - | TRBV20-1 | TRBD1 | TRBJ1-3
CASSQPDRGLRETQYF | TGCGCCAGCAGCCAACCGGACAGGGGGCTTCGGGAGACCCAGTACTTC | many | TRBV4-1 | TRBD1 | TRBJ2-5
CASSQERTSGSSGTDTQYF | TGCGCCAGCAGCCAAGAAAGGACTAGCGGGAGCTCCGGCACAGATACGCAGTATTTT | - | TRBV4-3 | TRBD2 | TRBJ2-3
CASSRGTGSQETQYF | TGTGCCAGCAGCCGAGGGACAGGTTCTCAAGAGACCCAGTACTTC | many | TRBV5-8 | TRBD1 | TRBJ2-5
CASSRLWTGINEKLFF | TGTGCCAGCAGCCGTCTCTGGACAGGAATAAATGAAAAACTGTTTTTT | few | TRBV5-6 | TRBD1 | TRBJ1-4
CASSKPDSLNTEAFF | TGTGCCAGCAGTAAACCCGACAGTTTGAACACTGAAGCTTTCTTT | - | TRBV12-3/TRBV12-4 | - | TRBJ1-1
CASSDSSGLGADTQYF | TGTGCCAGCAGCGACTCCTCAGGGCTTGGGGCAGATACGCAGTATTTT | few | TRBV4-2 | - | TRBJ2-3
CAIALSGTGDNEQFF | TGTGCCATCGCCCTTTCCGGGACAGGGGACAATGAGCAGTTCTTC | many | TRBV10-3 | TRBD1 | TRBJ2-1
CASSHPRTSGGNEQFF | TGTGCCAGCAGCCACCCGAGGACTAGCGGGGGCAATGAGCAGTTCTTC | - | TRBV9 | TRBD2 | TRBJ2-1
CASLDPSGSPDTQYF | TGTGCCAGCTTAGACCCGAGCGGGAGCCCAGATACGCAGTATTTT | - | TRBV6-5 | TRBD2 | TRBJ2-3
CATRFEAETQYF | TGCGCCACCCGATTTGAGGCGGAGACCCAGTACTTC | few | TRBV5-1 | - | TRBJ2-5